The T cell receptor (beta chain) under discussion was sequenced for a study of beta chain features in type 1 diabetes. Study-wide results and caveats: Patients with Type 1 diabetes showed moderately but significantly shorter TCRB CDR3s in all four CD4+ subsets. A cDNA-based sequencing approach could over-represent cells with high TCR expression.

CD4+ cells of the naive, central memory, regulatory and stem cell-like memory types were sorted via CD45RO/CCR7/CD25/CD127/CD95/CD27. The V end lost 2 bases, the J end lost 3 bases, and 7 bases lay between the germline ends. This CDR3 is built from 12 residues. Per germline, CDR1 GTSNPN and CDR2 SVGIG (reference sequence). The entirety of the isolated RNA underwent reverse transcription, so expressed TCRB transcripts were sequenced. Repertoires were generated with immunoSEQ multiplex PCR, while TCRdb's copy carries only in-frame clones and drops some. Of around 160,000 clones in the sample, roughly 65% were seen once. Concerning this clone itself: Its antigen remains unknown.

J is TRBJ1-1 and V is TRBV30; D is ambiguous. Source material: naive CD4+ T cells from blood. This TCR was recovered from a man younger than 45 with type 1 diabetes. The CDR3 coding sequence is TGTGCCTGGAGTTTCTACGACACTGAAGCTTTCTTT. Protein product: CAWSFYDTEAFF.